A single sample is the source of the 30 T cell receptor beta chains below, sequenced in a study of shared clonotypes between healthy human individuals. TCRdb's table, derived via immunoSEQ multiplex PCR, lists solely in-frame clones and lacks some. The sample shows just over 2,000,000 clones, over 85% of them seen only once. The sample consisted of naive CD4+ T cells sorted from blood. As for subset: CD45RA+ positively selected. These receptors all come from a man aged 18 to 30 in good health.

The chain is built from TRBV6-6 and TRBJ2-7, with D possibly TRBD1 on 6 matching bases. CDR3 length: 13 residues. CDR1 and CDR2 from the germline V gene are MNHNY and SVGAGI (reference sequence). V was shortened by 5 bases and J by 3 bases, with 11 bases between the two germline ends. CDR3 residues: CASSKGHRYEQYF. The DNA of the CDR3 is TGTGCCAGCAGTAAGGGACATCGCTACGAGCAGTACTTC.

In the case of this clone: Other DNA sequences in this specimen translate into the identical CDR3. The chain carries TRBV11-2 and TRBJ2-7; D is ambiguous. The CDR3 sequence is 12 residues long. V lost 5 bases and J 3 bases, leaving 8 bases between the germline ends. The germline V gene encodes CDR1 SGHAT and CDR2 FQNNGV. Here the CDR3 reads CASSLSHYEQYF. The CDR3 DNA reads as TGTGCCAGCAGCCTTAGCCACTACGAGCAGTACTTC.

CDR3 sequence: CASSLLGLDWGETQYF. Written as DNA, the CDR3 is TGTGCCAGCAGCCTACTCGGACTTGACTGGGGAGAGACCCAGTACTTC. The chain employs TRBV7-2 and TRBJ2-5, with D possibly being TRBD2 (5 bases). Germline V gene data show CDR1 as SGHTA and CDR2 as FQGNSA. The germline V and J ends were trimmed by 5 bases and 4 bases, with 20 bases remaining between them. The CDR3 is 16 residues long.

In the case of this clone: One end of the junction fails to match germline, which may point to a read error. The V gene is TRBV29-1, the J gene TRBJ1-2; D is undetermined. Germline V CDR1 and CDR2: SQVTM, ANQGSEA. The CDR3 totals 11 residues. This chain's CDR3 is CSVQEARRYTF. The CDR3 region has the DNA TGCAGCGTTCAAGAGGCAAGGCGCTACACCTTC.

This chain uses TRBV5-1 with TRBJ2-7; TRBD1 aligns across 9 bases. V lost 6 bases and J lost 4; bases outside the gene matches: 2. Germline V lookup: CDR1 SGHRS, CDR2 YFSETQ. CDR3 length: 12 amino acids. CDR3 DNA: TGCGCCAGCACGGACAGGGGATACGAGCAGTACTTC. It specifies CASTDRGYEQYF.

The chain has TRBV5-6 and TRBJ2-5; 8 positions agree with TRBD1. The CDR3 has 13 amino acids. Unmatched junction bases numbered 4, after V lost 4 bases and J lost 5 bases. The germline V gene has CDR1 SGHDT and CDR2 YYEEEE. The CDR3 coding sequence is TGTGCCAGCAGCCCGGGACAGGAGGAGACCCAGTACTTC. Translated, it gives CASSPGQEETQYF.

This clone was detected once. The same CDR3 is also encoded by other DNA sequences in this sample. The chain is built from TRBV5-4 and TRBJ2-7, with 9 nucleotides matching TRBD1. This CDR3 comprises 15 residues. Germline CDR1 SGHNT, CDR2 YYREEE (reference sequence). Trimming took 2 bases from V and 4 from J; bases not matched to a gene: 7. For the CDR3, the DNA is TGTGCCAGCAGCTTACCCGGGACAGGGACATACGAGCAGTACTTC. Amino acid sequence: CASSLPGTGTYEQYF.

Turning to this clone: It may be a read error: a sequence one base away is much more abundant. The chain links TRBV30 to TRBJ2-3; 8 bases align to TRBD2. This CDR3 contains 17 residues. Germline V lookup: CDR1 GTSNPN, CDR2 SVGIG (reference sequence). J lost 4 bases, V lost 0 bases, and 12 bases had no gene match. The CDR3 sequence: CAWSVRRTSRFADTQYF. CDR3 bases: TGTGCCTGGAGTGTACGGAGGACTAGCAGATTCGCAGATACGCAGTATTTT. The variable domain in full, completed from reference TRBV30 and TRBJ2-3, reads SQTIHQWPATLVQPVGSPLSLECTVEGTSNPNLYWYRQAAGRGLQLLFYSVGIGQISSEVPQNLSASRPQDRQFILSSKKLLLSDSGFYLCAWSVRRTSRFADTQYFGPGTRLTVL.

This clone was counted once. Other DNA sequences in this sample translate to the same CDR3. This CDR3 is CASSLAGGADTQYF. The DNA for the CDR3 is TGCGCCAGCAGCTTGGCTGGGGGAGCGGATACGCAGTATTTT. The chain couples TRBV5-1 to TRBJ2-3; D might be TRBD1 or TRBD2, each matching 5 bases. The CDR3 has 14 residues. Trimming shortened V by 0 bases and J by 6 bases, and 11 bases separated the two germline ends. In germline, CDR1 is SGHRS, CDR2 YFSETQ.

The chain links TRBV6-1 to TRBJ2-1; D is unresolved. Germline V CDR1 and CDR2: MNHNS, SASEGT. With 7 bases removed from V and 4 bases from J, the gap between germline ends came to 17 bases. This CDR3 region has 15 residues. In nucleotides, the CDR3 is TGTGCCAGCATCCTCGGAGCCCTAAGGTACAATGAGCAGTTCTTC. It is translated as CASILGALRYNEQFF.

The chain employs TRBV5-1 and TRBJ1-2, with D uncertain. The germline gives CDR1 SGHRS, CDR2 YFSETQ. Trimming cost V 0 bases and J 8 bases, with 14 bases left between them. The CDR3 loop spans 14 amino acids. CDR3 loop: CASSLVFEGAGYTF. In DNA form, the CDR3 reads TGCGCCAGCAGCTTGGTCTTTGAGGGTGCAGGCTACACCTTC. The entire variable domain, with the rest obtained from reference TRBV5-1 and TRBJ1-2, is as follows: KAGVTQTPRYLIKTRGQQVTLSCSPISGHRSVSWYQQTPGQGLQFLFEYFSETQRNKGNFPGRFSGRQFSNSRSEMNVSTLELGDSALYLCASSLVFEGAGYTFGSGTRLTVV.

V is TRBV10-3 and J is TRBJ1-2, with 9 positions matching TRBD1. The CDR3 is 13 amino acids. The trim removed 6 bases at V and 6 bases at J, leaving 5 bases unmatched. The germline CDR1 and CDR2 sequences are ENHRY and SYGVKD. CDR3 bases: TGTGCCATCAGACGGGACAGGGCAGATGGCTACACCTTC. Protein sequence: CAIRRDRADGYTF.

The chain couples TRBV29-1 to TRBJ1-1; D uncertain. Deletions cut 1 base from V and 1 base from J, with 7 bases between. CDR3 size: 13 residues. Germline V gene lookup returns CDR1 SQVTM and CDR2 ANQGSEA. Here the CDR3 reads CSVEGQRNTEAFF. The DNA of the CDR3 is TGCAGCGTTGAAGGGCAGAGGAACACTGAAGCTTTCTTT.

The chain combines TRBV10-3 with TRBJ2-7; tentative D call: TRBD1 (6 bases). Per the germline V gene, CDR1 is ENHRY and CDR2 is SYGVKD. Trimming left V 6 bases short and J 2 bases short, with 20 bases between. This CDR3 contains 16 residues. CDR3 in amino acids: CAIRENRDTVAYEQYF. CDR3 coding DNA: TGTGCCATCAGGGAAAACCGGGACACTGTAGCCTACGAGCAGTACTTC.

This chain uses TRBV2 with TRBJ1-4; D is perhaps TRBD1 (5 bases). CDR1 is SNHLY and CDR2 is FYNNEI in the germline V gene. The V gene lost 9 bases and the J gene lost 7 bases, with 18 bases spanning the gap. The CDR3 extends over 14 amino acids. The CDR3 loop is CASYEAPGREKLFF. The DNA of the CDR3 is TGTGCCAGTTACGAGGCACCGGGGCGTGAAAAACTGTTTTTT.

The count of this clone is one. This chain uses TRBV28 with TRBJ2-7; the match to TRBD1 covers 8 bases. CDR3 length equals 16 residues. Trimming cost V 6 bases and J 4 bases; bases outside gene matches: 14. Per the germline V gene, CDR1 is MDHEN and CDR2 is SYDVKM. The DNA of the CDR3 is TGTGCCAGCAGCACTCCAGGGGGCTCCCCCCTTTACGAGCAGTACTTC. This encodes CASSTPGGSPLYEQYF.

The chain combines TRBV5-1 with TRBJ2-2; 12 bases match TRBD2. The trim removed 4 bases at V and 7 bases at J, leaving 5 bases unmatched. This CDR3 comprises 15 residues. Germline lookup yields CDR1 SGHRS and CDR2 YFSETQ. CDR3 bases: TGCGCCAGCAGCCTTCTAGCGGGAGGGATCGGGGAGCTGTTTTTT. This translates into CASSLLAGGIGELFF.

V gene TRBV4-2 combines with J gene TRBJ1-6, with 7 bases fitting TRBD1. Germline values: CDR1 LGHNA, CDR2 YNFKEQ. The V segment lost 1 base and the J segment 16 bases; nucleotides outside the gene matches: 7. CDR3 size: 13 residues. The CDR3 sequence: CASSQATGAPLHF. CDR3 DNA: TGTGCCAGCAGCCAAGCCACAGGGGCTCCTCTCCACTTT.

V usage is TRBV5-1 and J usage is TRBJ2-2, with D maybe TRBD2 (7 bases). Trimming removed 1 base at V and 6 bases at J, with 13 bases between. Looked up from germline, CDR1 is SGHRS and CDR2 is YFSETQ. The CDR3 consists of 15 residues. CDR3 amino acids: CASSLSTGRAGELFF. For the CDR3, the DNA is TGCGCCAGCAGCTTGTCAACAGGGAGGGCCGGGGAGCTGTTTTTT.

This chain joins TRBV6-1 and TRBJ2-7; D uncertain. The germline V and J ends were trimmed by 6 bases and 3 bases, with 12 bases remaining between them. This CDR3 region has 13 residues. Germline assignment: CDR1 MNHNS and CDR2 SASEGT. CDR3 DNA sequence: TGTGCCAGCAGACGTATCGAACTCTACGAGCAGTACTTC. Protein product: CASRRIELYEQYF.

The J gene is TRBJ1-6, the V gene TRBV25-1; 8 bases are a match to TRBD1. Germline lookup yields CDR1 MGHDK and CDR2 SYGVNS. V lost 6 bases to trimming and J lost 9 bases; unmatched junction nucleotides: 7. CDR3 length equals 14 residues. The DNA of the CDR3 is TGTGCCAGCAGCTTCGGGACAGGTGTTTCACCCCTCCACTTT. Amino acid sequence: CASSFGTGVSPLHF.

The gene calls are TRBV5-1 and TRBJ2-5; no reliable D call. The CDR3 sequence is 15 residues long. V lost 0 bases and J 1 base, leaving 10 bases between the germline ends. Germline CDR1 is SGHRS and CDR2 is YFSETQ. This CDR3 reads CASSLGSWGQETQYF. For the CDR3, the DNA is TGCGCCAGCAGCTTGGGCAGTTGGGGCCAAGAGACCCAGTACTTC.

With respect to this clone: This clone may be a read error of a much larger clone one base away. J is TRBJ1-1 and V is TRBV5-6, with D possibly being TRBD1 (6 bases). The V gene lost 4 bases and the J gene lost 4 bases, with 17 bases spanning the gap. CDR3 length equals 15 residues. CDR1 and CDR2 from the germline V gene are SGHDT and YYEEEE. The CDR3 DNA reads as TGTGCCAGCAGCGTAAGGACAGTTTTGAGCACTGAAGCTTTCTTT. It specifies CASSVRTVLSTEAFF.

The chain links TRBV30 to TRBJ1-1; no definite D call. The germline gives CDR1 GTSNPN, CDR2 SVGIG (reference sequence). This CDR3 is built from 15 residues. The V end was cut by 4 bases, the J end by 4 bases, with 19 bases between. The CDR3 loop is CAWTQTTRFRTEAFF. As DNA, the CDR3 is TGTGCCTGGACCCAAACGACGAGGTTTCGCACTGAAGCTTTCTTT.

This chain joins TRBV5-1 and TRBJ1-2; a weak D match, TRBD1 (6 bases). The V end lost 4 bases, the J end lost 3 bases, and 16 bases lay between the germline ends. Germline loops: CDR1 SGHRS, CDR2 YFSETQ. CDR3 length equals 15 residues. The CDR3 DNA reads TGCGCCAGCAGCGAACTGGTAGGGGGTGACTATGGCTACACCTTC. Translating gives CASSELVGGDYGYTF.

The chain uses TRBV30 and TRBJ2-6, with a weak D call TRBD2 (6 bases). The V end was cut by 0 bases, the J end by 0 bases, with 15 bases between. Germline CDR1 reads GTSNPN; CDR2 reads SVGIG (reference sequence). The CDR3 has 18 amino acids. The CDR3 DNA reads TGTGCCTGGAGTGTCTGGGCCCGGAGGGGCTCTGGGGCCAACGTCCTGACTTTC. This codes for CAWSVWARRGSGANVLTF.

The gene calls are TRBV6-5 and TRBJ2-7, with 12 bases that match TRBD1. V dropped 6 bases and J dropped 7; count of bases not matched to a gene: 10. The germline CDR1 and CDR2 sequences are MNHEY and SVGAGI. The CDR3 loop spans 15 amino acids. CDR3 DNA sequence: TGTGCCAGCAGGCCTCCGGGACAGGGGGCAGGAGAGCAGTACTTC. Amino acid sequence: CASRPPGQGAGEQYF.

The V gene is TRBV5-5, the J gene TRBJ2-7, with a possible D match to TRBD1 (6 bases). V lost 5 bases and J 6 bases, leaving 18 bases between the germline ends. The CDR3 is 14 amino acids. Per the germline V gene, CDR1 is SGHKS and CDR2 is YYEKEE (reference sequence). This CDR3 is CASRRDGTIFEQYF. CDR3 DNA: TGTGCCAGCAGACGAGACGGGACAATATTCGAGCAGTACTTC.

The chain recombines TRBV6-5 with TRBJ2-1; a weak D match, TRBD2 (6 bases). Germline V gene lookup returns CDR1 MNHEY and CDR2 SVGAGI. Deletions cut 2 bases from V and 15 bases from J, with 17 bases between. The CDR3 is 13 residues long. In DNA, the CDR3 is TGTGCCAGCAGTTACGATCCCGGGAGCATCCTGTTCTTC. Amino acids: CASSYDPGSILFF.

The chain is built from TRBV6-1 and TRBJ2-7; D tentatively fits TRBD1 or TRBD2 (5 bases each). From germline, CDR1 is MNHNS and CDR2 SASEGT. This CDR3 is 15 amino acids long. The V end was cut by 8 bases, the J end by 0 bases, with 17 bases between. The CDR3: CASGINRDASYEQYF. The CDR3 region has the DNA TGTGCCAGCGGGATAAACCGGGACGCCTCCTACGAGCAGTACTTC.